These 8 T cell receptor beta chains originate from one sample sequenced in a study of T cells in Graves' hyperthyroidism and ophthalmopathy. RNA transcripts gave rise to amplified TCR beta CDR3 regions. The HTBI primer set was used in a first-round RT-PCR of the TCR CDR3. One entry per CDR3 protein, called by TCRdb with MiXCR from the multiplex PCR reads. The sample has 400,000 or so distinct CDR3 sequences; 15% are singletons. Material: blood. The receptors shown here come from a woman aged 55-75 years with Graves' ophthalmopathy.

This clonotype was seen many times. The J gene is TRBJ2-1, the V gene TRBV20-1; 9 bases map to TRBD2. This CDR3 is 13 amino acids long. Trimming removed 5 bases from V and 7 bases from J; junction bases left unmatched: 6. From germline, CDR1 is DFQATT and CDR2 SNEGSKA (reference sequence). CDR3 bases: TGCAGTGCTGATAGCGGGAGCGATAATGAGCAGTTCTTC. Encoded protein: CSADSGSDNEQFF.

V and J are TRBV6-2 or TRBV6-3 and TRBJ2-1, with TRBD2 matching 9 bases. Germline V gene data show CDR1 as MNHEY and CDR2 as SVGEGT. The V segment lost 6 bases and the J segment 0 bases; nucleotides outside the gene matches: 21. The CDR3 covers 21 residues. The CDR3 nucleotides read TGTGCCAGCAGATACACAGGGGTTGGCGCGGGAGGGCCGAGCTCCTACAATGAGCAGTTCTTC. The encoded protein is CASRYTGVGAGGPSSYNEQFF.

This clonotype was counted many times. The chain uses TRBV12-3 or TRBV12-4 and TRBJ2-1, with 9 bases lining up with TRBD2. CDR3 length: 18 amino acids. V dropped 4 bases and J dropped 1; count of bases not matched to a gene: 11. The CDR3 loop reads CASSSSLAGESSYNEQFF. The CDR3 nucleotides are TGTGCCAGCAGTTCTTCCTTAGCGGGAGAGAGTTCCTACAATGAGCAGTTCTTC.

CDR3 nucleotide sequence: TGTGCCAGTCGGACAGGTGGGAATGAGCAGTTCTTC. Encoded protein: CASRTGGNEQFF. The rearrangement joins TRBV12-3 or TRBV12-4 to TRBJ2-1, with 7 nucleotides matching TRBD1. This CDR3 has 12 amino acids. Unmatched junction bases numbered 6, after V lost 9 bases and J lost 7 bases.

This clonotype turned up a few times. The CDR3 DNA reads as TGTGCCAGCAGCTTAGGGGGGACTAGCGGGAGTTTCAATGAGCAGTTCTTC. Protein product: CASSLGGTSGSFNEQFF. V is TRBV7-2 and J is TRBJ2-1, with TRBD2 matching 14 bases. This CDR3 contains 17 residues. J lost 6 bases, V lost 1 base, and 5 bases had no gene match. Germline V CDR1 and CDR2: SGHTA, FQGNSA.

At least ten counts were recorded for this clonotype. This chain connects TRBV28 to TRBJ2-3; TRBD2 matches 7 bases. Germline CDR1 reads MDHEN; CDR2 reads SYDVKM. The V gene end was trimmed by 6 bases and the J gene end by 2 bases; junction bases not matched to a gene: 11. The CDR3 sequence is 16 residues long. The CDR3 nucleotides are TGTGCCAGCAGCAAAAGCGGAACTAGCGCCACAGATACGCAGTATTTT. This codes for CASSKSGTSATDTQYF.

Only a few counts were recorded for this clonotype. This sequence joins TRBV6-5 and TRBJ2-2; D may correspond to TRBD1 or TRBD2 (6 bases each). V was clipped by 2 bases and J by 1 base, with 14 bases between them. The CDR3 covers 17 residues. The germline V gene encodes CDR1 MNHEY and CDR2 SVGAGI. This CDR3 is CASSYRVGGWNTGELFF. The CDR3 nucleotides read TGTGCCAGCAGTTACCGTGTCGGGGGCTGGAACACCGGGGAGCTGTTTTTT.

The chain combines TRBV9 with TRBJ1-6; possibly TRBD1 for D (6 bases). The CDR3 sequence is 15 residues long. Germline V lookup: CDR1 SGDLS, CDR2 YYNGEE. Trimming took off 4 bases at V and 9 bases at J, with 17 bases between the two ends. The CDR3 nucleotides read TGTGCCAGCAGCCCAAGACAGGAGGGTGGTTCACCCCTCCACTTT. It encodes CASSPRQEGGSPLHF.